The rows below give T cell receptor beta chains drawn from one sample of a study of siplizumab effects on memory and regulatory T cells. Using immunoSEQ multiplex PCR, the repertoire was profiled, and TCRdb retains in-frame clones only, with some absent. The repertoire consists of 75,000 to 100,000 clones, with about 94% occurring once and the leading ten covering 1.3%. Sequencing was carried out using non-Treg CD4+ T cells sorted from blood. The receptor set was obtained from a human donor in good health. Each CDR3 is given with its conserved first and last residue. Fields, in order: D gene, clone size, V gene, J gene, CDR3 protein, CDR3 DNA. D genes are given only for firm matches. Clone size is not always given. Where it is, it says once, few, many or a class for expanded clones.

d_gene: TRBD1
abundance: -
v_gene: TRBV5-5
j_gene: TRBJ1-3
CDR3aa: CASSRTPGGTGNTIYF
CDR3nt: TGTGCCAGCAGCCGCACCCCAGGGGGAACTGGAAACACCATATATTTT

d_gene: -
abundance: -
v_gene: TRBV19
j_gene: TRBJ1-2
CDR3aa: CASTRNSLNYGYTF
CDR3nt: TGTGCCAGTACTAGGAACAGTCTTAACTATGGCTACACCTTC

d_gene: -
abundance: -
v_gene: TRBV19
j_gene: TRBJ2-4
CDR3aa: CASTPGGAKNIQYF
CDR3nt: TGTGCCAGTACCCCCGGCGGGGCCAAAAACATTCAGTACTTC

d_gene: -
abundance: -
v_gene: TRBV6-4
j_gene: TRBJ2-1
CDR3aa: CASRGGSSYNEQFF
CDR3nt: TGTGCCAGCAGAGGGGGGAGTTCCTACAATGAGCAGTTCTTC

d_gene: -
abundance: -
v_gene: TRBV19
j_gene: TRBJ1-5
CDR3aa: CASGSLQPQHF
CDR3nt: TGTGCCAGTGGGTCCCTTCAGCCCCAGCATTTT

d_gene: -
abundance: -
v_gene: TRBV7-2
j_gene: TRBJ1-1
CDR3aa: CASSSRGGSEAFF
CDR3nt: TGTGCCAGCAGCTCCAGGGGTGGGTCTGAAGCTTTCTTT

d_gene: -
abundance: -
v_gene: TRBV7-8
j_gene: TRBJ1-1
CDR3aa: CASSRPSGFEAFF
CDR3nt: TGTGCCAGCAGTCGACCTTCAGGATTTGAAGCTTTCTTT

d_gene: -
abundance: -
v_gene: TRBV4-1
j_gene: TRBJ1-2
CDR3aa: CASSHPAGYTF
CDR3nt: TGCGCCAGCAGCCACCCGGCTGGCTACACCTTC

d_gene: TRBD1
abundance: -
v_gene: TRBV7-9
j_gene: TRBJ1-5
CDR3aa: CASSLSDRDNQPQHF
CDR3nt: TGTGCCAGCAGCTTATCCGACAGGGACAATCAGCCCCAGCATTTT

d_gene: -
abundance: -
v_gene: TRBV12-2
j_gene: TRBJ2-7
CDR3aa: CASRLGPGPCPEYEQYF
CDR3nt: TGTGCAAGTCGCTTAGGCCCCGGCCCATGCCCCGAATACGAGCAGTACTTC

d_gene: TRBD1
abundance: few
v_gene: TRBV30
j_gene: TRBJ1-1
CDR3aa: CAWSDGDSWAFF
CDR3nt: TGTGCCTGGAGTGATGGGGACAGTTGGGCTTTCTTT

d_gene: -
abundance: -
v_gene: TRBV7-9
j_gene: TRBJ2-1
CDR3aa: CASSGVLDYNEQFF
CDR3nt: TGTGCCAGCAGCGGTGTATTGGACTACAATGAGCAGTTCTTC

d_gene: -
abundance: -
v_gene: TRBV27
j_gene: TRBJ1-3
CDR3aa: CASMGRDMSSGNTIYF
CDR3nt: TGTGCCAGCATGGGACGGGATATGAGCTCTGGAAACACCATATATTTT

d_gene: -
abundance: -
v_gene: TRBV11-2
j_gene: TRBJ2-7
CDR3aa: CASSTSYDSGTYEQYF
CDR3nt: TGTGCCAGCAGCACCTCCTACGACAGCGGAACCTACGAGCAGTACTTC

d_gene: -
abundance: -
v_gene: TRBV7-7
j_gene: TRBJ2-6
CDR3aa: CASSDMPVPQSRANVLTF
CDR3nt: TGTGCCAGCAGCGACATGCCAGTGCCACAAAGTCGGGCCAACGTCCTGACTTTC

d_gene: TRBD2
abundance: -
v_gene: TRBV4-1
j_gene: TRBJ2-7
CDR3aa: CASSLRGVQLAGGEQYF
CDR3nt: TGCGCCAGCAGCCTCCGTGGGGTACAACTAGCGGGTGGCGAGCAGTACTTC

d_gene: TRBD1
abundance: -
v_gene: TRBV6-1
j_gene: TRBJ2-2
CDR3aa: CASMYRQGAPGELFF
CDR3nt: TGTGCCAGCATGTATAGACAGGGGGCTCCCGGGGAGCTGTTTTTT

d_gene: TRBD2
abundance: once
v_gene: TRBV30
j_gene: TRBJ2-2
CDR3aa: CAWSGGLGLSNTGELFF
CDR3nt: TGTGCCTGGAGTGGCGGACTAGGCCTCTCGAACACCGGGGAGCTGTTTTTT

d_gene: TRBD1
abundance: once
v_gene: TRBV6-1
j_gene: TRBJ1-2
CDR3aa: CASTLRQGADYF
CDR3nt: TGTGCCAGCACTCTGAGACAGGGGGCGGACTACTTC

d_gene: -
abundance: -
v_gene: TRBV7-9
j_gene: TRBJ1-2
CDR3aa: CASSFTSTGNYGYTF
CDR3nt: TGTGCCAGCAGCTTTACTTCGACGGGGAACTATGGCTACACCTTC

d_gene: -
abundance: once
v_gene: TRBV27
j_gene: TRBJ1-1
CDR3aa: CASSSSGIRNTEAFF
CDR3nt: TGTGCCAGCAGTTCATCCGGGATTAGGAACACTGAAGCTTTCTTT

d_gene: -
abundance: -
v_gene: TRBV6-1
j_gene: TRBJ1-1
CDR3aa: CASSALPGRQNTEAFF
CDR3nt: TGTGCCAGCAGTGCCCTCCCGGGACGGCAGAACACTGAAGCTTTCTTT

d_gene: -
abundance: -
v_gene: TRBV9
j_gene: TRBJ1-2
CDR3aa: CASSPTSGARGYTF
CDR3nt: TGTGCCAGCAGCCCCACCAGCGGGGCGCGGGGCTACACCTTC

d_gene: TRBD2
abundance: -
v_gene: TRBV5-8
j_gene: TRBJ2-1
CDR3aa: CASSLRGTTRYNEQFF
CDR3nt: TGTGCCAGCAGCTTACGAGGGACTACCCGATACAATGAGCAGTTCTTC

d_gene: -
abundance: -
v_gene: TRBV15
j_gene: TRBJ1-1
CDR3aa: CATSRDQGTNTEAFF
CDR3nt: TGTGCCACCAGCAGAGATCAGGGAACGAACACTGAAGCTTTCTTT

d_gene: TRBD1
abundance: once
v_gene: TRBV11-2
j_gene: TRBJ2-1
CDR3aa: CASSFTGGLWNEQFF
CDR3nt: TGTGCCAGCAGCTTTACAGGGGGTCTTTGGAATGAGCAGTTCTTC

d_gene: TRBD1
abundance: -
v_gene: TRBV27
j_gene: TRBJ1-5
CDR3aa: CASRRDRVDNQPQHF
CDR3nt: TGTGCCAGCAGGAGGGACAGGGTTGACAATCAGCCCCAGCATTTT

d_gene: -
abundance: -
v_gene: TRBV7-3
j_gene: TRBJ2-2
CDR3aa: CASSSGSRTGELFF
CDR3nt: TGTGCCAGCAGCTCCGGGTCACGCACCGGGGAGCTGTTTTTT

d_gene: -
abundance: -
v_gene: TRBV18
j_gene: TRBJ1-4
CDR3aa: CASSPLREGSEKLFF
CDR3nt: TGTGCCAGCTCACCACTGAGGGAGGGCAGTGAAAAACTGTTTTTT

d_gene: TRBD1
abundance: -
v_gene: TRBV5-1
j_gene: TRBJ2-2
CDR3aa: CASSRADRGGTGELFF
CDR3nt: TGCGCCAGCAGCCGGGCAGACAGGGGTGGAACCGGGGAGCTGTTTTTT

d_gene: -
abundance: -
v_gene: TRBV5-6
j_gene: TRBJ2-3
CDR3aa: CASSVTGTQYF
CDR3nt: TGTGCCAGCAGCGTGACAGGCACGCAGTATTTT

d_gene: TRBD2
abundance: -
v_gene: TRBV5-1
j_gene: TRBJ2-3
CDR3aa: CASSLEPTSGTDTQYF
CDR3nt: TGCGCCAGCAGCTTGGAACCGACTAGCGGGACAGATACGCAGTATTTT

d_gene: -
abundance: -
v_gene: TRBV7-9
j_gene: TRBJ1-1
CDR3aa: CASSLGWWGAFF
CDR3nt: TGTGCCAGCAGCTTAGGATGGTGGGGGGCTTTCTTT

d_gene: TRBD1
abundance: -
v_gene: TRBV11-2
j_gene: TRBJ1-3
CDR3aa: CASSLKGTGGNTIYF
CDR3nt: TGTGCCAGCAGCTTAAAGGGGACAGGCGGCAACACCATATATTTT

d_gene: -
abundance: -
v_gene: TRBV10-2
j_gene: TRBJ2-5
CDR3aa: CASSYDLQETQYF
CDR3nt: TGCGCCAGCAGCTATGATCTCCAAGAGACCCAGTACTTC

d_gene: TRBD2
abundance: -
v_gene: TRBV5-1
j_gene: TRBJ2-7
CDR3aa: CASSLTSGSFNEQYF
CDR3nt: TGCGCCAGCAGCTTGACTAGCGGGAGTTTCAACGAGCAGTACTTC

d_gene: TRBD2
abundance: -
v_gene: TRBV7-6
j_gene: TRBJ2-2
CDR3aa: CASSLWEGITGELFF
CDR3nt: TGTGCCAGCAGCCTGTGGGAGGGCATCACCGGGGAGCTGTTTTTT

d_gene: TRBD1
abundance: few
v_gene: TRBV30
j_gene: TRBJ1-6
CDR3aa: CAWTGTGENSPLHF
CDR3nt: TGTGCCTGGACCGGGACAGGGGAAAATTCACCCCTCCACTTT

d_gene: -
abundance: -
v_gene: TRBV9
j_gene: TRBJ1-4
CDR3aa: CASSAQQGGGEKLFF
CDR3nt: TGTGCCAGCAGCGCGCAACAGGGAGGAGGCGAAAAACTGTTTTTT

d_gene: -
abundance: -
v_gene: TRBV10-3
j_gene: TRBJ1-3
CDR3aa: CAISSRTLLHSGNTIYF
CDR3nt: TGTGCCATCAGTTCGAGGACACTCTTACACTCTGGAAACACCATATATTTT

d_gene: -
abundance: -
v_gene: TRBV4-1
j_gene: TRBJ2-1
CDR3aa: CASSRPLRRNEQFF
CDR3nt: TGCGCCAGCAGCCGGCCCTTGAGGCGTAATGAGCAGTTCTTC

d_gene: TRBD1
abundance: -
v_gene: TRBV11-2
j_gene: TRBJ2-2
CDR3aa: CASSKQGVGITGELFF
CDR3nt: TGTGCCAGCAGCAAACAGGGGGTGGGGATCACCGGGGAGCTGTTTTTT

d_gene: TRBD2
abundance: -
v_gene: TRBV25-1
j_gene: TRBJ2-1
CDR3aa: CASTGASGRDEQFF
CDR3nt: TGTGCCAGCACGGGGGCTAGCGGGAGAGATGAGCAGTTCTTC

d_gene: -
abundance: -
v_gene: TRBV7-7
j_gene: TRBJ2-2
CDR3aa: CASGEYWDGELFF
CDR3nt: TGTGCCAGCGGGGAATACTGGGACGGGGAGCTGTTTTTT

d_gene: TRBD1
abundance: -
v_gene: TRBV5-1
j_gene: TRBJ2-7
CDR3aa: CASSPMTGASEQYF
CDR3nt: TGCGCCAGCAGCCCGATGACAGGGGCAAGCGAGCAGTACTTC

d_gene: -
abundance: once
v_gene: TRBV5-1
j_gene: TRBJ2-3
CDR3aa: CASRTSASTDTQYF
CDR3nt: TGCGCCAGCAGGACCTCGGCAAGCACAGATACGCAGTATTTT